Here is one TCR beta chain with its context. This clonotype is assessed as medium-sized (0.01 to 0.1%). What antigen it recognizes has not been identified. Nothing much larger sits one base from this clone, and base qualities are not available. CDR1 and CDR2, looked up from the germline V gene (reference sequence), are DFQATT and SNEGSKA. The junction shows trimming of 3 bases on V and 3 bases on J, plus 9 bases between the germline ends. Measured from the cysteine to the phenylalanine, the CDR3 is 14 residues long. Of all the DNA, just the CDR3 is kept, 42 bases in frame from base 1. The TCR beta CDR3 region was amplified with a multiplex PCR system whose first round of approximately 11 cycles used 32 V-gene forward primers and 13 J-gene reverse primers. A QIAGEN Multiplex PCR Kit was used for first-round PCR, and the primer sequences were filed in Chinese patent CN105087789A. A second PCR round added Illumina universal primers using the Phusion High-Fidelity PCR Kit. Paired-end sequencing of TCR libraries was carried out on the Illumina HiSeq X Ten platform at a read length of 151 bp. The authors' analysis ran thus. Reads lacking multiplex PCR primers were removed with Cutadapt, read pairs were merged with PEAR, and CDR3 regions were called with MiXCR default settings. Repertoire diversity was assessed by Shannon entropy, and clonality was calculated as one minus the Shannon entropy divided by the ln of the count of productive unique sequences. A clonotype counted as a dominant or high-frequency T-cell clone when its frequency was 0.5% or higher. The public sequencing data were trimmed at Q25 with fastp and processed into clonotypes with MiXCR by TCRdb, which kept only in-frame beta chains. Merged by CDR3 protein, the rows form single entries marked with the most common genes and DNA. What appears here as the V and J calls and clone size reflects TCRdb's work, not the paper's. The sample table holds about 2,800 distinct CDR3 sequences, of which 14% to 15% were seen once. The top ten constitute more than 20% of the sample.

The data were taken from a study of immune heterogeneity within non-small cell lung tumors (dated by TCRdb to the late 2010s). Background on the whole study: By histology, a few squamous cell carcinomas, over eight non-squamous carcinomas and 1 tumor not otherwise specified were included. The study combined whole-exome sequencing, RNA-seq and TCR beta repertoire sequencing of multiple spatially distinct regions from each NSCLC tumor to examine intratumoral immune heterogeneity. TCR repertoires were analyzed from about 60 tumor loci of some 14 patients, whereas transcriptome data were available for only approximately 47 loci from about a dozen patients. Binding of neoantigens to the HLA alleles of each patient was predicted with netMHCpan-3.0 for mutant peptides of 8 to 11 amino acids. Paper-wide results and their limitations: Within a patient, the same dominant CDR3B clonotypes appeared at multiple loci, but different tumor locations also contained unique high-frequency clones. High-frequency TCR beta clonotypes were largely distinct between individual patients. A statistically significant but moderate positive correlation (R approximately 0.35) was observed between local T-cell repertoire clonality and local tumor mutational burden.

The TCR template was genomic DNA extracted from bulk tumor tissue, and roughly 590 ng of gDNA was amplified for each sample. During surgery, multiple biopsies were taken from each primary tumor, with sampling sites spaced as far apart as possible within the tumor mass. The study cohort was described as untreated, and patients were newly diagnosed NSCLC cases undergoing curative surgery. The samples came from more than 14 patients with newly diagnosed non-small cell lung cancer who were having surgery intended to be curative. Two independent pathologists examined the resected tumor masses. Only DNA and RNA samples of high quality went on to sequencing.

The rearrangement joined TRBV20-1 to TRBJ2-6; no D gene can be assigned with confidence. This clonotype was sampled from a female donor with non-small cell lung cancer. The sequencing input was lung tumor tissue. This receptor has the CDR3 CSASEEYGANVLTF. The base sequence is TGCAGTGCTAGTGAGGAGTATGGGGCCAACGTCCTGACTTTC.